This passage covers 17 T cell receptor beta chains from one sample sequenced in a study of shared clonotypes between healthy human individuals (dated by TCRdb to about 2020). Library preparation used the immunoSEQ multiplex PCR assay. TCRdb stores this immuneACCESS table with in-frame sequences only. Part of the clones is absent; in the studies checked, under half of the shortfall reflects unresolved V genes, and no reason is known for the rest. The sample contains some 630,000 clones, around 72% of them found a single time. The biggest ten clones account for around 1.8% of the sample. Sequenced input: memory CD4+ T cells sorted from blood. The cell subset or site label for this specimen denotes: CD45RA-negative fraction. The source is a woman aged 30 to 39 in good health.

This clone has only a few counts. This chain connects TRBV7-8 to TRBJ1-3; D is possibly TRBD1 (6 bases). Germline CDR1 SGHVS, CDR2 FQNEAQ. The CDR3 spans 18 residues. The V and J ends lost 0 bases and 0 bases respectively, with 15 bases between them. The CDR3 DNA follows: TGTGCCAGCAGCTTAGCTCCTTTGGGACAAATCTCTGGAAACACCATATATTTT. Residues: CASSLAPLGQISGNTIYF.

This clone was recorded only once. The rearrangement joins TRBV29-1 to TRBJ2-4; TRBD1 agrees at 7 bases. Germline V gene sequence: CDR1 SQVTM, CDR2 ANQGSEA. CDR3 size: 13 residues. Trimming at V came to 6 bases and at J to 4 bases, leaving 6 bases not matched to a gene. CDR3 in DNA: TGCAGCGTGGGGACAGTGGGAAAAAACATTCAGTACTTC. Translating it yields CSVGTVGKNIQYF.

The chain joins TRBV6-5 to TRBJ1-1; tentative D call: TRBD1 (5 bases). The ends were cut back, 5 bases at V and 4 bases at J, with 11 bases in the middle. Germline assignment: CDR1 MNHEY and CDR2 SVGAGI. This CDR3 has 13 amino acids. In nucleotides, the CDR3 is TGTGCCAGCAGTCTTAGGGGACTCACTGAAGCTTTCTTT. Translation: CASSLRGLTEAFF.

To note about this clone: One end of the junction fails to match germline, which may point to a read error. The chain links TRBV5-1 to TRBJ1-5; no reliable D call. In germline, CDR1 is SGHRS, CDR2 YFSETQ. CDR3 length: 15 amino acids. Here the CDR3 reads CVSSWWQVSNQPQHF. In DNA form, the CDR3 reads TGCGTCAGCAGCTGGTGGCAGGTTAGCAATCAGCCCCAGCATTTT.

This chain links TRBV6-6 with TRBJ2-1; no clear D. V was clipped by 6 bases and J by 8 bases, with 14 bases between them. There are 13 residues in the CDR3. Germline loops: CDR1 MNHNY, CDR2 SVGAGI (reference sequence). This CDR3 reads CASSSGSGYEQFF. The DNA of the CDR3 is TGTGCCAGCAGCTCCGGGTCCGGATATGAGCAGTTCTTC.

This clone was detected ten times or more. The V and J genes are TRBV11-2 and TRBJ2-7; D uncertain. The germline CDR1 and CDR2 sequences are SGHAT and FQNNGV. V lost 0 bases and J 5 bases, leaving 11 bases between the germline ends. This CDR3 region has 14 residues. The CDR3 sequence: CASSLEFSRHEQYF. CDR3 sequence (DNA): TGTGCCAGCAGCTTAGAGTTTAGCCGGCACGAGCAGTACTTC.

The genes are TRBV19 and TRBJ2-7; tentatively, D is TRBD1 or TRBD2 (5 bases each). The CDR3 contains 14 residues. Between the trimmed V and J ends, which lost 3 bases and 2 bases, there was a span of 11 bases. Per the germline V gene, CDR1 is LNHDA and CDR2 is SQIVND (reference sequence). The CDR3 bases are TGTGCCAGTAGTATCACGGGGCTAACCTACGAGCAGTACTTC. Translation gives CASSITGLTYEQYF.

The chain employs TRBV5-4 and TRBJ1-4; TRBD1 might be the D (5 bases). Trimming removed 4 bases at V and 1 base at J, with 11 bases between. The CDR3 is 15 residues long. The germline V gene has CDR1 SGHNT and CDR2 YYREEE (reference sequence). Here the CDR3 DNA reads TGTGCCAGCAGCGTTAACAGGCAAACTAATGAAAAACTGTTTTTT. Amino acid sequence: CASSVNRQTNEKLFF.

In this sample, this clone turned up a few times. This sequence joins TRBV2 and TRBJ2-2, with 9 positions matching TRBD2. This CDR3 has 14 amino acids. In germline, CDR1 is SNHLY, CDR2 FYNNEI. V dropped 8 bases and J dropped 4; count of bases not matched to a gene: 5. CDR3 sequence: CASGREGVTGELFF. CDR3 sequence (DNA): TGTGCCAGCGGGCGGGAGGGCGTCACCGGGGAGCTGTTTTTT.

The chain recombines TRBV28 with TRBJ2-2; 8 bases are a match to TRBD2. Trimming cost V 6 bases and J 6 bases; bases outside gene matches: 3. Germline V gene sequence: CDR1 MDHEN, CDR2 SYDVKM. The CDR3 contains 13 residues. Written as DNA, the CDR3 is TGTGCCAGCAGGGCTAGCGGGTCCGGGGAGCTGTTTTTT. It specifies CASRASGSGELFF.

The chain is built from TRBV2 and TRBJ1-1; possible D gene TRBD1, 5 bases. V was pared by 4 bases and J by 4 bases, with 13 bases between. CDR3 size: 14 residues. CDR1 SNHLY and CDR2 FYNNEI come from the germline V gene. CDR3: CASSVAGLVTEAFF. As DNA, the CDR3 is TGTGCCAGCAGTGTCGCAGGGCTGGTCACTGAAGCTTTCTTT. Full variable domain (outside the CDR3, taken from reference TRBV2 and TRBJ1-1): EPEVTQTPSHQVTQMGQEVILRCVPISNHLYFYWYRQILGQKVEFLVSFYNNEISEKSEIFDDQFSVERPDGSNFTLKIRSTKLEDSAMYFCASSVAGLVTEAFFGQGTRLTVV.

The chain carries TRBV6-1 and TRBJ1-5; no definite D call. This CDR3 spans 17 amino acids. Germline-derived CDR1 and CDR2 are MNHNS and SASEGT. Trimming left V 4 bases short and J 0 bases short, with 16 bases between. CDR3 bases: TGTGCCAGCAGTGGGGCGGGAGGGCTACTTAGCAATCAGCCCCAGCATTTT. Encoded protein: CASSGAGGLLSNQPQHF.

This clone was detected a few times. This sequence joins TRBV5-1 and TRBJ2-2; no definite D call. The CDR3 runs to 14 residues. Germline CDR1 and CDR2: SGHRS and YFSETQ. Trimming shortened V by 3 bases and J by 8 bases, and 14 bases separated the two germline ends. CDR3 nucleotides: TGCGCCAGCAGCTCGGGCGTAGGCCCTGGGGAGCTGTTTTTT. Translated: CASSSGVGPGELFF.

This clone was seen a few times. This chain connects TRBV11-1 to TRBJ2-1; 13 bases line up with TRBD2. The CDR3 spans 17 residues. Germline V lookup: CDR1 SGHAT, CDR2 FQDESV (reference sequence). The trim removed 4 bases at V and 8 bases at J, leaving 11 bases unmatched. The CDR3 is CASSSLPAGLAGHEQFF. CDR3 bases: TGTGCCAGCAGCTCGCTGCCCGCGGGACTAGCGGGACATGAGCAGTTCTTC. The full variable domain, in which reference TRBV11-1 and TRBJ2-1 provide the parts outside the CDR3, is EAEVAQSPRYKITEKSQAVAFWCDPISGHATLYWYRQILGQGPELLVQFQDESVVDDSQLPKDRFSAERLKGVDSTLKIQPAELGDSAMYLCASSSLPAGLAGHEQFFGPGTRLTVL.

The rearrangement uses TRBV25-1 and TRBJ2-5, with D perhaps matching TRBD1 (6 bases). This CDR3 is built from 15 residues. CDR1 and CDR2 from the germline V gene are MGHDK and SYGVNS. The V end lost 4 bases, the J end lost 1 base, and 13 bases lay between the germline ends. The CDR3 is CASSGLGHFQETQYF. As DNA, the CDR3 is TGTGCCAGCAGTGGTTTGGGACACTTCCAAGAGACCCAGTACTTC.

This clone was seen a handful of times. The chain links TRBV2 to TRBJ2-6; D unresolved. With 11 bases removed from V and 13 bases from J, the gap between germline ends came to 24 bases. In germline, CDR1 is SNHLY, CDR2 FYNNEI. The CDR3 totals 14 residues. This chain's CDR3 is CASAVQGSLRVLTF. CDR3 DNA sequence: TGTGCCTCTGCAGTACAAGGTAGTCTAAGGGTCCTGACTTTC.

CDR3 nucleotide sequence: TGTGCCAGCAGCCCGGGACTAGCGGAGAGGTCCTACAATGAGCAGTTCTTC. It encodes CASSPGLAERSYNEQFF. The chain links TRBV11-3 to TRBJ2-1, with 11 bases fitting TRBD2. This CDR3 comprises 17 residues. Looked up from germline, CDR1 is SGHNT and CDR2 is YENEEA. With V trimmed by 5 bases and J by 1 base, 7 bases remained unmatched.